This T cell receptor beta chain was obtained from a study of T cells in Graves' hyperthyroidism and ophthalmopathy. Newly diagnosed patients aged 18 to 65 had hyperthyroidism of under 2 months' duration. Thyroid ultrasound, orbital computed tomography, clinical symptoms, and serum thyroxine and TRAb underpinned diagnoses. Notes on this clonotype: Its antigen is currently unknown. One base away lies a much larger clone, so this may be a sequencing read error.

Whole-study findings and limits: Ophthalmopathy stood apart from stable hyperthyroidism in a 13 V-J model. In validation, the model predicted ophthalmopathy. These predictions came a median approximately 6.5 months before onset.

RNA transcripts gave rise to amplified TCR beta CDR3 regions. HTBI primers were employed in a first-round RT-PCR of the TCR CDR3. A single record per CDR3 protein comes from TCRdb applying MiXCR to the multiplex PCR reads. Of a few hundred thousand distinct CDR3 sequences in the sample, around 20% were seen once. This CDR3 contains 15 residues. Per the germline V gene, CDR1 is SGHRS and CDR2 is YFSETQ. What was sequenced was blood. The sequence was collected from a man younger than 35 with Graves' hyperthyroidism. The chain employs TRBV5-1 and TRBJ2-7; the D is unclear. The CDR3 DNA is TGCGCCATCAGCTCCCCTGAGAAAAGCTCCTACGAGCAGTACTTC. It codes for CAISSPEKSSYEQYF.